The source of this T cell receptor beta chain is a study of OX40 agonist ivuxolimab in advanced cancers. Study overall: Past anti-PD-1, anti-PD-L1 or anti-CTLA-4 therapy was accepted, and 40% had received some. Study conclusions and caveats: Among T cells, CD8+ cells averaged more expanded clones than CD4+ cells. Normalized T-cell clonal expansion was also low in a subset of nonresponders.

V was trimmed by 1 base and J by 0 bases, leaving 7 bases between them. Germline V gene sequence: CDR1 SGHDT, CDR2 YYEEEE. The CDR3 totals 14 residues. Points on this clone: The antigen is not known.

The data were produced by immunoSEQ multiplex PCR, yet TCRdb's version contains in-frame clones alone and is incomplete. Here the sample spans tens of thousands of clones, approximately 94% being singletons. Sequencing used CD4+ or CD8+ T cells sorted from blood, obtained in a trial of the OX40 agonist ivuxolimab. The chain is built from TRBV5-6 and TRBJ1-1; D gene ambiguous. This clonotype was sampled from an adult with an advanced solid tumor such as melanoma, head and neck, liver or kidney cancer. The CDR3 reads CASSLHVLNTEAFF. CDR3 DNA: TGTGCCAGCAGCTTGCACGTACTGAACACTGAAGCTTTCTTT.